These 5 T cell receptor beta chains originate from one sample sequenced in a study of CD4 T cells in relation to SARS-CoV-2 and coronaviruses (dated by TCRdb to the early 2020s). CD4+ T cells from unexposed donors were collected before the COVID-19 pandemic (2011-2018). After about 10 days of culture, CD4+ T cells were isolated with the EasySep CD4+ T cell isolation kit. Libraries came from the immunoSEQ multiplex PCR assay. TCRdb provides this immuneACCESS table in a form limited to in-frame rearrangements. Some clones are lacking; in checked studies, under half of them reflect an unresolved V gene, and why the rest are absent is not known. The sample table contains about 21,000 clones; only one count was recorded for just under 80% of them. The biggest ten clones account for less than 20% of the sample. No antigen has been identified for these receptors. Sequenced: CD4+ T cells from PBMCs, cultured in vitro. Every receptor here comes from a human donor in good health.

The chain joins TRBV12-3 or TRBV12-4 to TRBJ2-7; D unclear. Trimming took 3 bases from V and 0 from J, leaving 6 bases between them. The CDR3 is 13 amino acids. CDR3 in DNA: TGTGCCAGCAGTTTTGGGCACTCCTACGAGCAGTACTTC. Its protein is CASSFGHSYEQYF.

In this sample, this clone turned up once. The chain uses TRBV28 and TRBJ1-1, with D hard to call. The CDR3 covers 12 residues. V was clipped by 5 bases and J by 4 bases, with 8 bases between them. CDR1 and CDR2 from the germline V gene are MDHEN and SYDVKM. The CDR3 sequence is CASSRQGTEAFF. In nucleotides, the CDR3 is TGTGCCAGCAGTCGCCAAGGCACTGAAGCTTTCTTT.

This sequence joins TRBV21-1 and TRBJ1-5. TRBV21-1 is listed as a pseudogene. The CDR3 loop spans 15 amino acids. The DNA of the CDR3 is TGTGCCAGCGCCCGGGGATTGGGGAGCAATCAGCCCCAGCATTTT. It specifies CASARGLGSNQPQHF.

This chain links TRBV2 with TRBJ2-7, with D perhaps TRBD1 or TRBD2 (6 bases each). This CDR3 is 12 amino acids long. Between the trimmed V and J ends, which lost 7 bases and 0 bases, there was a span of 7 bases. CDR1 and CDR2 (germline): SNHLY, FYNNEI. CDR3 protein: CASKGGSYEQYF. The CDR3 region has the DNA TGTGCCAGCAAGGGGGGCTCCTACGAGCAGTACTTC.

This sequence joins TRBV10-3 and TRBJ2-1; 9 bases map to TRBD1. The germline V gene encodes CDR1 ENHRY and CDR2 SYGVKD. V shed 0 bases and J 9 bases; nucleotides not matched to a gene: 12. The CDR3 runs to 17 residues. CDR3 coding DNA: TGTGCCATCAGTGAGTCCGCCTCGGGACAGGGTATCGCTGAGCAGTTCTTC. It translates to CAISESASGQGIAEQFF.